There are a few counts of the clone carrying this T cell receptor beta chain. Antigen: not known. Germline V gene sequence: CDR1 MGHDK, CDR2 SYGVNS. V lost 7 bases and J lost 6; bases outside the gene matches: 12. The CDR3 covers 15 residues. The data were obtained in a study of identical twins. Study-level results: High-abundance cord blood beta clonotypes had fewer insertions; memory repertoires showed none.

From the 5' RACE reads, TCRdb called clonotypes with MiXCR, one entry per CDR3 protein. Of roughly 350,000 distinct CDR3 sequences listed, 8.5% to 10% were seen once; the top ten hold roughly 8.9%. Material: naive T cells sorted from blood. This receptor was obtained from a woman aged 45-65 years in good health. The V and J genes are TRBV25-1 and TRBJ2-3; 8 bases align to TRBD2. The CDR3 reads CASTSILAGRDTQYF. The DNA of the CDR3 is TGTGCCAGCACCTCTATCCTAGCGGGCCGCGATACGCAGTATTTT.